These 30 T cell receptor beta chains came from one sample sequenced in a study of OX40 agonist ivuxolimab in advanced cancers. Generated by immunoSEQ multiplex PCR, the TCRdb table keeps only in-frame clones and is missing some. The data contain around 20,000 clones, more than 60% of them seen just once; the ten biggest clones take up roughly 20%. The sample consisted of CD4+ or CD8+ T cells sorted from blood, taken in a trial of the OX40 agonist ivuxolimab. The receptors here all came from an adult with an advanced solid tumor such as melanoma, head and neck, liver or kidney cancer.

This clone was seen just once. The CDR3 DNA reads as TGTGCCAGCAGCTTAGAACTCTCCTACAATGAGCAGTTCTTC. It translates to CASSLELSYNEQFF. The rearrangement links TRBV13 to TRBJ2-1; D unresolved. The CDR3 runs 14 residues. The germline V gene has CDR1 PRHDT and CDR2 FYEKMQ (reference sequence). The V gene lost 1 base and the J gene lost 0 bases, with 4 bases spanning the gap.

CDR3 coding DNA: TGTGCCAGCAGTTGGGCTAATGAAAAACTGTTTTTT. Its translation is CASSWANEKLFF. The chain joins TRBV28 to TRBJ1-4; D is unresolved. Trimming took off 4 bases at V and 3 bases at J, with 3 bases between the two ends. This CDR3 is 12 amino acids long. CDR1 and CDR2 from the germline V gene are MDHEN and SYDVKM.

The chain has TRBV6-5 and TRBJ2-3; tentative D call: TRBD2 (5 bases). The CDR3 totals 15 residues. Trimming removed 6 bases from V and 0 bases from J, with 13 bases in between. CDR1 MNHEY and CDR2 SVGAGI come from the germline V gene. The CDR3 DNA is TGTGCCAGCAGATTAAGCGGTTTTAGCACAGATACGCAGTATTTT. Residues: CASRLSGFSTDTQYF.

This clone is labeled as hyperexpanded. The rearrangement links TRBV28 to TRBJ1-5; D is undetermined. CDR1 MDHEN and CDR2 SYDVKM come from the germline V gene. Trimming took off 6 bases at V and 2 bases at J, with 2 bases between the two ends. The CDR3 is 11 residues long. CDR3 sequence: CASSRNQPQHF. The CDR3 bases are TGTGCCAGCAGCCGCAATCAGCCCCAGCATTTT.

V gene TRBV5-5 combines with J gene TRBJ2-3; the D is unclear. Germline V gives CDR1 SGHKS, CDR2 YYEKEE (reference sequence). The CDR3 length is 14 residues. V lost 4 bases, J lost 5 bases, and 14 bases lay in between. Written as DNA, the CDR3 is TGTGCCAGCAGCGGCACTCTTAGTAGAGATACGCAGTATTTT. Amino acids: CASSGTLSRDTQYF.

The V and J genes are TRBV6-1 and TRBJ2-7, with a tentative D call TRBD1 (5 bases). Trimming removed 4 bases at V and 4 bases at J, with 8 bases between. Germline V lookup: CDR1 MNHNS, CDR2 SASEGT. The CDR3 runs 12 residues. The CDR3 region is CASSADSYEQYF. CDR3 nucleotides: TGTGCCAGCAGTGCCGACAGTTACGAGCAGTACTTC.

The CDR3 sequence: CASTDGVRDYEQYF. The CDR3 nucleotides read TGTGCCAGCACCGATGGAGTGAGGGACTACGAGCAGTACTTC. The chain is built from TRBV6-1 and TRBJ2-7; a weak D match, TRBD2 (5 bases). Germline assignment: CDR1 MNHNS and CDR2 SASEGT. Trimming removed 7 bases at V and 3 bases at J, with 16 bases between. This CDR3 has 14 amino acids.

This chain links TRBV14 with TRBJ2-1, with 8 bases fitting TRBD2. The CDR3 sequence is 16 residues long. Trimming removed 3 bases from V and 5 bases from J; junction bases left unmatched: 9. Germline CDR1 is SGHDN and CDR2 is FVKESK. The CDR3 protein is CASSHGGRTVNNEQFF. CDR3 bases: TGTGCCAGCAGCCACGGCGGGAGGACCGTCAACAATGAGCAGTTCTTC.

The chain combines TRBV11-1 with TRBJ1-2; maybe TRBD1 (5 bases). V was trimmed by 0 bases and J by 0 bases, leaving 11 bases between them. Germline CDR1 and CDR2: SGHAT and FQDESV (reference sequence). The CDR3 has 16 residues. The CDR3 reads CASSLARDEANYGYTF. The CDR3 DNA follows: TGTGCCAGCAGCTTAGCCAGGGACGAAGCTAACTATGGCTACACCTTC.

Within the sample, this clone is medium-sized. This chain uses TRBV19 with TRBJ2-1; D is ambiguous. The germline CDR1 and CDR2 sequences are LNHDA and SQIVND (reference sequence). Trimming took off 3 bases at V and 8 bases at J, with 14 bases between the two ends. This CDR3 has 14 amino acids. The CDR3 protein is CASSIKESDDEQFF. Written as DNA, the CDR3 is TGTGCCAGTAGTATCAAGGAATCAGACGATGAGCAGTTCTTC.

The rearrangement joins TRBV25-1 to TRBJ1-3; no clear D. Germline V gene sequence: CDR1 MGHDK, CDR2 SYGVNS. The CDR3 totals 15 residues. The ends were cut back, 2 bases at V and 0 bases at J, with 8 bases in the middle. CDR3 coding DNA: TGTGCCAGCAGTGAAGGGTCCAGCTCTGGAAACACCATATATTTT. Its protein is CASSEGSSSGNTIYF.

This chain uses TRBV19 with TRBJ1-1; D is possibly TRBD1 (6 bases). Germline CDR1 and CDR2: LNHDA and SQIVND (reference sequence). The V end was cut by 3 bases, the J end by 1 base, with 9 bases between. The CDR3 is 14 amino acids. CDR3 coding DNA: TGTGCCAGTAGTATGGACAGTGGGAACACTGAAGCTTTCTTT. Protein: CASSMDSGNTEAFF.

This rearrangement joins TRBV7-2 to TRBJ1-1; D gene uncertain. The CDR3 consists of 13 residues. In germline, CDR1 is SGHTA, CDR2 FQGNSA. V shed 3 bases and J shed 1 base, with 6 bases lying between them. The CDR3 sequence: CASSLGSNTEAFF. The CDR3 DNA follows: TGTGCCAGCAGCTTGGGGTCGAACACTGAAGCTTTCTTT.

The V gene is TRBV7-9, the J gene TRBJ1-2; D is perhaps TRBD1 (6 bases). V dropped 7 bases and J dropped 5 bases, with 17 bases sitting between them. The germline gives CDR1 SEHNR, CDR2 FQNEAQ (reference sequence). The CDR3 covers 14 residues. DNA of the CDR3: TGTGCCAGCACCCTCCCGGGACACCCTTATGGCTACACCTTC. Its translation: CASTLPGHPYGYTF. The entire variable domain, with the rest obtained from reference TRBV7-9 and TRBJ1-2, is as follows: DTGVSQNPRHKITKRGQNVTFRCDPISEHNRLYWYRQTLGQGPEFLTYFQNEAQLEKSRLLSDRFSAERPKGSFSTLEIQRTEQGDSAMYLCASTLPGHPYGYTFGSGTRLTVV.

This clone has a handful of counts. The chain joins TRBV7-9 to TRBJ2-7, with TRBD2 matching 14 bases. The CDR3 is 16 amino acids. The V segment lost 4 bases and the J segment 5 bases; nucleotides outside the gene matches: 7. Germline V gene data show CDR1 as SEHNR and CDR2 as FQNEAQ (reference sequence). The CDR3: CASSYSGTSGRDEQYF. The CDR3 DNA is TGTGCCAGCAGCTATTCCGGGACTAGCGGGAGAGACGAGCAGTACTTC.

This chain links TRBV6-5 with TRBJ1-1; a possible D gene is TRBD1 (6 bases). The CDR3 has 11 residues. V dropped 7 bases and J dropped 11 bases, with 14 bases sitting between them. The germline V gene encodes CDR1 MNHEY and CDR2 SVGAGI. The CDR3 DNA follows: TGTGCCAGCACCGAAGGGGGTTTGGCTTTCTTT. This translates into CASTEGGLAFF.

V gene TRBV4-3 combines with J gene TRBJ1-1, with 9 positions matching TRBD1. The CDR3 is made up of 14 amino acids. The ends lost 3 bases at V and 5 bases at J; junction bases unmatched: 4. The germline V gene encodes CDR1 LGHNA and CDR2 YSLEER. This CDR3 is CASSQGQGKTEAFF. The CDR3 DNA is TGCGCCAGCAGCCAGGGACAGGGTAAAACTGAAGCTTTCTTT.

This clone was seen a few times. CDR3 in amino acids: CASTPLHRSNYGYTF. The CDR3 bases are TGTGCCAGCACCCCACTACACAGATCTAACTATGGCTACACCTTC. The rearrangement joins TRBV28 to TRBJ1-2; D not certain. Between the trimmed V and J ends, which lost 7 bases and 0 bases, there was a span of 15 bases. Germline CDR1 MDHEN, CDR2 SYDVKM. The CDR3 is made up of 15 amino acids.

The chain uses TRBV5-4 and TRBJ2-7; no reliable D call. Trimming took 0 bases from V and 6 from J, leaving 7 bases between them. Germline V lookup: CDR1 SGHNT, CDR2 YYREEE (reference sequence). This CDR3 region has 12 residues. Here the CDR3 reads CASSLGPLEQYF. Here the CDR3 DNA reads TGTGCCAGCAGCTTGGGACCACTCGAGCAGTACTTC.

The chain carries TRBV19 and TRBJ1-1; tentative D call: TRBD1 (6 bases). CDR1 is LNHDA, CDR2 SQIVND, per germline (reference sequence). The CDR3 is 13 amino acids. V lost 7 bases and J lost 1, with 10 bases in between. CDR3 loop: CASTPTGNTEAFF. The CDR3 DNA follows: TGTGCCAGTACCCCGACAGGGAACACTGAAGCTTTCTTT.

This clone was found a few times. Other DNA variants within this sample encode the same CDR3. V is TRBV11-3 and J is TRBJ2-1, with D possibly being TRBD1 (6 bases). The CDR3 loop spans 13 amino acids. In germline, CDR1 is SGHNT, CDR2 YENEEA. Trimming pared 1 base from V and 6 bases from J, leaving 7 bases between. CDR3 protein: CASSLAGANEQFF. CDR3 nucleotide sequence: TGTGCCAGCAGCTTAGCAGGGGCCAATGAGCAGTTCTTC.

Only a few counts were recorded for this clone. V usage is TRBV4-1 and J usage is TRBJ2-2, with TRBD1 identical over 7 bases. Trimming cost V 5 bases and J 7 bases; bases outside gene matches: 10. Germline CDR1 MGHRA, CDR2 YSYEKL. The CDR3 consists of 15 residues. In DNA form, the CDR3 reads TGCGCCAGCAGCAGCCGACAGGGATCCGGCGGGGAGCTGTTTTTT. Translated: CASSSRQGSGGELFF.

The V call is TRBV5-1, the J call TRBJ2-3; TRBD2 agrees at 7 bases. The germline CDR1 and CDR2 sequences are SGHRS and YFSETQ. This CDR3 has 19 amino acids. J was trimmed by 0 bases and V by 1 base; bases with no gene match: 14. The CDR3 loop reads CASSLSGSLGGMSTDTQYF. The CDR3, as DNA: TGCGCCAGCAGCTTGAGCGGATCTCTCGGGGGGATGAGCACAGATACGCAGTATTTT. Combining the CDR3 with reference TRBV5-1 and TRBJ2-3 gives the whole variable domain KAGVTQTPRYLIKTRGQQVTLSCSPISGHRSVSWYQQTPGQGLQFLFEYFSETQRNKGNFPGRFSGRQFSNSRSEMNVSTLELGDSALYLCASSLSGSLGGMSTDTQYFGPGTRLTVL.

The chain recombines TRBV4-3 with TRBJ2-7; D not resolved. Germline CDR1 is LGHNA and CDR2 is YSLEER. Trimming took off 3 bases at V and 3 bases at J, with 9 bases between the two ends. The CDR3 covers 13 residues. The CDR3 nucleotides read TGCGCCAGCAGCCAGTCCCCTGGCTACGAGCAGTACTTC. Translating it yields CASSQSPGYEQYF.

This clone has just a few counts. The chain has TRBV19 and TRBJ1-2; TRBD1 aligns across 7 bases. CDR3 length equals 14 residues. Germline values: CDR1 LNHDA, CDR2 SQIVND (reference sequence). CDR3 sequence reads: CASRGAWDNYGYTF. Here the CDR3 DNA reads TGTGCTTCCAGGGGGGCCTGGGATAACTATGGCTACACCTTC.

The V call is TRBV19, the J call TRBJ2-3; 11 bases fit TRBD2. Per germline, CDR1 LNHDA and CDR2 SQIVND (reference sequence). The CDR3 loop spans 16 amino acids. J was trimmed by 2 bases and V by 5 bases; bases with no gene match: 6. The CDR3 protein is CASSPRGLAVTDTQYF. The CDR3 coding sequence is TGTGCCAGTAGTCCTAGGGGACTAGCGGTCACAGATACGCAGTATTTT.

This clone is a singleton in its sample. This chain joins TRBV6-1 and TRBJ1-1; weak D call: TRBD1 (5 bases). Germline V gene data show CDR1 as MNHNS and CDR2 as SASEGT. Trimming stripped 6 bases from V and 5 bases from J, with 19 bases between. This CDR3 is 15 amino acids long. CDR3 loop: CASRNTGTGWTEAFF. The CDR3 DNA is TGTGCCAGCAGAAACACCGGGACGGGATGGACTGAAGCTTTCTTT.

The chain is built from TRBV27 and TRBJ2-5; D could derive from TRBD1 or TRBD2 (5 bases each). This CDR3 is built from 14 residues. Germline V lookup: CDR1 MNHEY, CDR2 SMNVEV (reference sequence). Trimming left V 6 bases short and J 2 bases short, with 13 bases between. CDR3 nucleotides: TGTGCCAGCAGGGGGGTAGAGGGACAAGAGACCCAGTACTTC. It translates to CASRGVEGQETQYF.

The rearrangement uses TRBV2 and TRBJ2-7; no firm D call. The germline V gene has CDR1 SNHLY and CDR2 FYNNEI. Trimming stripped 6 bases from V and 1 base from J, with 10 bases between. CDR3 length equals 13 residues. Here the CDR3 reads CASRALKSYEQYF. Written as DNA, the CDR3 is TGTGCCAGCAGGGCACTGAAATCCTACGAGCAGTACTTC.

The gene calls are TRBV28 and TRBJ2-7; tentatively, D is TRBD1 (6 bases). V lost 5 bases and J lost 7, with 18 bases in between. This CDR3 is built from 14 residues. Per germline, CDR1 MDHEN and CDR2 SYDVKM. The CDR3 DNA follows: TGTGCCAGCAGTGCCCCCGGGACATCGGAGGAGCAGTACTTC. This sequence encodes CASSAPGTSEEQYF.